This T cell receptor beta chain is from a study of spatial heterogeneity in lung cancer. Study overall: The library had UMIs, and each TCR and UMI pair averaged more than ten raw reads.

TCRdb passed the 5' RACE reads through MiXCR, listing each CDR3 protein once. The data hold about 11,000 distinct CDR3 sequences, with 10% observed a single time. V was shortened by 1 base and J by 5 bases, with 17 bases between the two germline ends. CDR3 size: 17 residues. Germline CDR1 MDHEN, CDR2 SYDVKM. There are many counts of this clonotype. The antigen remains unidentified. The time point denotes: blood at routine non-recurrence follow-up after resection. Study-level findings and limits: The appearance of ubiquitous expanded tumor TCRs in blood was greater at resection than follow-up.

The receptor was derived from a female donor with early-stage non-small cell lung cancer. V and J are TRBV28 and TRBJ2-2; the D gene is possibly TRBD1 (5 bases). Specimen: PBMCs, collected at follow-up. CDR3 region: CASSLFVRQSWTGELFF. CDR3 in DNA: TGTGCCAGCAGTTTATTCGTAAGACAGAGCTGGACCGGGGAGCTGTTTTTT. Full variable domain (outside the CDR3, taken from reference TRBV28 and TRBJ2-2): DVKVTQSSRYLVKRTGEKVFLECVQDMDHENMFWYRQDPGLGLRLIYFSYDVKMKEKGDIPEGYSVSREKKERFSLILESASTNQTSMYLCASSLFVRQSWTGELFFGEGSRLTVL.